The text below deals with one T cell receptor beta chain. Its target is not known. This specimen belongs to a study of T cell repertoires in cytomegalovirus infection. Study context: Recently identified HLA-C-restricted CMV epitopes and well-studied HLA-B-restricted CMV epitopes were used by the study. Public TCR beta signature analysis indicated the presence of both CMV infection and matching HLA type.

Overall study findings and caveats: The ex vivo response was dominated by HLA-C-restricted CMV-specific TCR beta clonotypes.

TCRdb re-derived calls from the reads in MiXCR, one entry per CDR3 protein. The data contain approximately 910,000 distinct CDR3 sequences, 30% to 40% of them singletons. Sequences were derived from cultured CD8+ T cells from PBMCs, sampled from culture after CMV antigen stimulation. This clonotype was obtained from a human donor in good health (CMV status not recorded). Some clones in this sample may be carry-over from other donors' samples.

This chain's CDR3 is CASTWGGANVLTF. Here the CDR3 DNA reads TGTGCCAGCACCTGGGGGGGGGCCAACGTCCTGACTTTC. The chain employs TRBV6-1 and TRBJ2-6, with D possibly being TRBD1 or TRBD2 (5 bases each). The ends were cut back, 7 bases at V and 4 bases at J, with 8 bases in the middle. The germline CDR1 and CDR2 sequences are MNHNS and SASEGT. CDR3 size: 13 residues.